This TCR beta chain was obtained from a study of shared clonotypes between healthy human individuals (dated by TCRdb to the early 2020s). Background on the whole study: A couple of women and three men aged 18 to 49 years were included in the cohort. For each donor, CD4 naive and CD4 memory were each run on three plates, CD8 naive on two plates, and CD8 memory on one plate. To estimate repertoire size and how much clonotypes are shared between individuals, the study performed deep sequencing of blood TCR repertoires from about five healthy adults. Each donor's leukapheresis produced roughly between about 0.85 and 10 billion PBMCs. To increase sequencing depth and limit assay-specific biases, different laboratories used diverse techniques to prepare libraries and sequence TCR repertoires.

The full study reports these points: Pairwise subsampling indicated that sequencing depth was expected to affect the degree of clonotype sharing among donors. Sampling was restricted to blood, and TCR repertoires in tissue are likely to differ from TCR repertoires in blood. Incomplete sequencing was indicated by rarefaction of sorted-subset datasets, despite the large sequencing depth. The small number of donors limited the genetic and exposure-history diversity represented. Naive subsets generally had larger estimated clonotype richness than memory subsets did. When a few donors were compared, the shared fraction of clonotypes was about 5% for naive CD4, approximately 3.5% for naive CD8, more than 2% for memory CD4, and less than 0.45% for memory CD8. Higher generation probabilities were observed for clonotypes shared by all four sorted-subset donors than for non-shared clonotypes.

CD8 naive samples were obtained by positive selection for CCR7 among CD45RO-negative cells, yielding a CD45RA+CCR7+ population from which TemRA cells were excluded. Donors were healthy HIV-negative adults with no recently reported acute infections or vaccinations. All donors were Caucasian adults living in Nashville, Tennessee, USA. After blood collection by leukapheresis, PBMCs were isolated using Ficoll-Histopaque density gradient centrifugation and then cryopreserved in the vapor phase of liquid nitrogen. Analytical flow cytometry was used to check the purity and quantity of every magnetically sorted T cell population. From each sorted fraction, genomic DNA was isolated and quantified by UV absorbance on a Nanodrop 2000c. As for this clone: Its recognized antigen is unknown. A read error may produce the germline difference seen at one junction end.

The CDR3 runs 14 amino acids, cysteine and phenylalanine included. The read is trimmed to its CDR3 DNA, 42 bases read in frame from base 1. For CDR1 and CDR2, the germline V gene lists SNHLY and FYNNEI. Using the deep immunoSEQ assay, multiplex PCR amplified TCR CDR3 regions from genomic DNA. For each cell subset, the extracted genomic DNA was distributed evenly across all wells of several immunoSEQ 96-well plates, and each plate served as one replicate. For sorted subsets, roughly 200 ng genomic DNA, equal to tens of thousands of T cell genomes, was loaded into each replicate PCR. Purified libraries were quantified with a Qubit 3.0 fluorometer, sized on a Bioanalyzer 2100, and re-quantified with the KAPA Library Quantification kit. A separate single-read 150-cycle Illumina NextSeq 550 flow cell was used to sequence each immunoSEQ 96-well plate. The authors processed their data as follows. The immunoSEQ output contained only junctional sequences without quality scores, so filtering could not match that applied to full-length reads. Sequences were annotated with PyIR, a Python wrapper for IgBLAST v1.9, and V/J genes and CDR3 were assigned using IMGT germline references. Reads with weak V/J assignments (E-value above 1e-6), missing CDR3, stop codons, out-of-frame junctions, or ambiguous translated residues were removed. V3J clonotypes were defined as sequences sharing an identical inferred V gene, J gene, and CDR3 amino acid sequence. Percentage overlap between repertoires was calculated by dividing the number of shared unique clonotypes by the size of the smaller repertoire. RTK rarefaction, the Chao1 estimator, and Recon v2.1 estimates of unobserved clonotypes were used to assess repertoire richness. OLGA was used to compute generation probabilities for all TCRbeta clonotypes that the gDNA method yielded from a few donors. This immuneACCESS table, as held by TCRdb, lists in-frame sequences with V and J called but not all clones. Of the missing ones, under half trace to an unresolved V gene in checked studies; the others have no known cause. The DNA was the basis for D and trimming; V, J and clone size are from that table. This sample comprises about 2 million clones, 85% to 95% of them detected only once. 1.2% of the sample is held by the ten biggest clonotypes.

The V and J segments used are TRBV2 and TRBJ2-2; the D gene assignment is ambiguous. Sequenced sample: naive CD8+ T cells sorted from blood. In light of the paper, this sample's cell subset or site label describes: CD45RA+CCR7+. The clonotype was recovered from a man between 18 and 29 years old in good health. The sequenced DNA is TGTGCCAGCAGGGAAGGGATGTCAACCGGGGAGCTGTTTTTT. This encodes CASREGMSTGELFF. Here the CDR3 is joined to the reference TRBV2 and TRBJ2-2 genes, and the full variable domain is: EPEVTQTPSHQVTQMGQEVILRCVPISNHLYFYWYRQILGQKVEFLVSFYNNEISEKSEIFDDQFSVERPDGSNFTLKIRSTKLEDSAMYFCASREGMSTGELFFGEGSRLTVL.